The rows below give T cell receptor beta chains drawn from one sample of a study of shared clonotypes between healthy human individuals. Profiled with immunoSEQ multiplex PCR; TCRdb holds only in-frame clones, not every one. This sample has 650,000 to 800,000 clones, with roughly 94% found just once. The material sequenced was naive CD8+ T cells sorted from blood. These receptors originate from a man aged 25 to 45 in good health. Each CDR3 is given with its conserved first and last residue. D genes are given only for firm matches. The listing skips clone size in some rows; elsewhere it reads once, few, many or a size class.

v_gene	d_gene	j_gene	abundance	CDR3aa	CDR3nt
TRBV6-5	NA	TRBJ2-2	NA	CASSPRQIGELFF	TGTGCCAGCAGTCCTCGACAGATCGGGGAGCTGTTTTTT
TRBV27	TRBD2	TRBJ2-1	NA	CASSIAGGGINEQFF	TGTGCCAGCAGCATAGCGGGAGGTGGGATTAATGAGCAGTTCTTC
TRBV30	NA	TRBJ1-2	few	CARTEQAAGYGYTF	TGTGCCCGTACTGAGCAGGCGGCGGGCTATGGCTACACCTTC
TRBV29-1	TRBD2	TRBJ2-7	NA	CSVEAATSGAYEQYF	TGCAGCGTTGAAGCCGCGACTAGCGGGGCCTACGAGCAGTACTTC
TRBV4-3	NA	TRBJ2-7	once	CASSQDQDDSYEQYF	TGCGCCAGCAGCCAAGATCAGGATGACTCCTACGAGCAGTACTTC
TRBV29-1	TRBD1	TRBJ1-2	once	CSVVGQGEVGYTF	TGCAGCGTTGTCGGACAGGGTGAAGTAGGCTACACCTTC
TRBV14	TRBD1	TRBJ2-7	NA	CASSHGTGDYEQYF	TGTGCCAGCAGCCACGGGACAGGGGACTACGAGCAGTACTTC
TRBV2	NA	TRBJ2-1	NA	CASSDIDEQFF	TGTGCCAGCAGTGACATCGATGAGCAGTTCTTC
TRBV15	TRBD2	TRBJ2-2	NA	CATSRVGSGRANTGELFF	TGTGCCACCAGCAGAGTGGGTAGCGGGAGGGCGAACACCGGGGAGCTGTTTTTT
TRBV27	TRBD1	TRBJ2-7	NA	CASSHYRDSYEQYF	TGTGCCAGCAGTCACTACCGGGACAGCTACGAGCAGTACTTC
TRBV23-1	TRBD1	TRBJ1-5	NA	CASYDRVNNQPQHF	TGCGCCAGCTACGACAGGGTCAACAATCAGCCCCAGCATTTT
TRBV2	NA	TRBJ2-5	NA	CASRGSWETQYF	TGTGCCAGCAGAGGAAGTTGGGAGACCCAGTACTTC
TRBV27	TRBD1	TRBJ1-2	NA	CASSSTGDGHYGYTF	TGTGCCAGCAGTTCCACAGGGGATGGGCACTATGGCTACACCTTC
TRBV27	NA	TRBJ2-7	NA	CASSSRVQVVYEQYF	TGTGCCAGCAGTTCCAGGGTGCAGGTGGTCTACGAGCAGTACTTC
TRBV5-6	TRBD2	TRBJ2-1	NA	CASSPASGTSGYNEQFF	TGTGCCAGCAGCCCAGCCTCCGGGACTAGCGGGTACAATGAGCAGTTCTTC
TRBV4-3	NA	TRBJ1-1	once	CASSQDTGVSEAFF	TGCGCCAGCAGCCAAGATACGGGGGTCTCTGAAGCTTTCTTT
TRBV19	TRBD2	TRBJ2-3	NA	CASTLLAGGPDTQYF	TGTGCCAGTACCCTACTAGCGGGAGGGCCAGATACGCAGTATTTT
TRBV10-3	TRBD2	TRBJ2-3	NA	CAITDAGDADTQYF	TGTGCCATCACTGACGCGGGAGACGCAGATACGCAGTATTTT